This T cell receptor beta chain is from a study of cytotoxic CD8 clonotypes in ibrutinib-treated CLL. On the study more broadly: Investigators collected response samples after a median around 12 months of treatment, range 6 to 36. Whole-study findings and limits: Patients had baseline clonality above age-matched healthy donors, and this clonality moved with circulating CD8+ T-cell counts.

Investigators sourced around 1.8 micrograms of genomic DNA from cryopreserved PBMCs for TCR beta libraries. Deep sequencing aimed at 1 in 200,000 to 1 in 1 million T cells' resolution. Sequencing used immunoSEQ multiplex PCR; TCRdb keeps in-frame clones, though not all of them. The profile covers approximately 74,000 clones, with more than 75% appearing a single time and 7.7% taken by the ten largest. With regard to this clone: Its antigen is unknown.

Germline V gives CDR1 SGHRS, CDR2 YFSETQ. The CDR3 totals 12 residues. V gave up 2 bases and J gave up 4 bases, with 7 bases separating them. The genes are TRBV5-1 and TRBJ2-7, with D maybe TRBD1 (6 bases). This sample comprised PBMCs, obtained at disease progression, from a patient treated with ibrutinib. The TCR comes from a human donor with chronic lymphocytic leukemia. The CDR3 protein is CASSFTGYEQYF. Here the CDR3 DNA reads TGCGCCAGCAGCTTCACAGGGTACGAGCAGTACTTC.